The sequence of this T cell receptor beta chain was determined in a study of regulatory T cells in long-lasting Graves disease. HTBI primers from iRepertoire and Arm-PCR of CDR3 regions yielded the TCR beta libraries. Each CDR3 protein is one row after TCRdb ran MiXCR on the multiplex PCR reads. Of fewer than 650,000 distinct CDR3 sequences in the sample, roughly 15% are singletons; the top ten hold 12%. Time point reported: newly diagnosed GD, antithyroid drugs for less than 3 months. Scientists built the TCR library using RNA that was extracted from PBMCs. This clonotype was counted ten times or more. V lost 7 bases to trimming and J lost 0 bases, with 7 bases between them. The CDR3 totals 13 residues. Germline CDR1 and CDR2: SQVTM and ANQGSEA. The sample also formed part of further work on T cells in Graves' hyperthyroidism and ophthalmopathy. Per that study: Most thyroid clonotypes expanded above 0.001 were also detected in blood.

The gene calls are TRBV29-1 and TRBJ2-6, with D uncertain. The sequenced sample was peripheral blood mononuclear cells (PBMCs), obtained at new diagnosis, from a patient treated with antithyroid drugs. The origin of this receptor is a man between 18 and 29 years old with Graves disease. The DNA of the CDR3 is TGCAGCGCCGCTAGCTCTGGGGCCAACGTCCTGACTTTC. The encoded protein is CSAASSGANVLTF.